Listed below are T cell receptor beta chains from one sample, sequenced in a study of patients and donors after allogeneic stem cell transplantation. TCRdb re-analysed the RT-PCR reads in MiXCR, keeping a single row per CDR3 protein. There are about a million distinct CDR3 sequences in the sample; 15% to 20% occur only once, and roughly 6% lies in the top ten. Material: blood, either unsorted or a sorted T cell fraction (not recorded which). These receptors originate from a human donor who was either an allogeneic HSCT recipient or a stem cell or donor lymphocyte infusion donor (not recorded which). It is not recorded whose cells these are; they may come from a transplant donor. CDR3s include the opening cysteine and the closing phenylalanine or tryptophan. D genes are given only for firm matches. Clone size is not always given. Where it is, it says once, few, many or a class for expanded clones.

size,V,D,J,DNA,CDR3
once,TRBV7-9,NA,TRBJ2-3,TGTGCCAGCAGCTTAGCGCTGACGTCGCGAGAGGAAAAGTATTTT,CASSLALTSREEKYF
NA,TRBV2,NA,TRBJ2-7,TGTGCCAGCAGGGGGGCAGAAGGCCCCTACGAGCAGTACTTC,CASRGAEGPYEQYF
NA,TRBV20-1,TRBD1,TRBJ2-1,TGCAGTGCAACGAGGGGGCGGCTTCTAAGCTCCTACAATGAGCAGTTCTTC,CSATRGRLLSSYNEQFF
few,TRBV12-3/TRBV12-4,TRBD1,TRBJ2-7,TGTGCCAGCAGTTTTAAGGGGGCGGAATCCTACGAGCAGTACTTC,CASSFKGAESYEQYF
few,TRBV11-2,NA,TRBJ1-6,TGTGCCAGCAGCTTAAATAACCAGGCCCTACCCCTCCACTTT,CASSLNNQALPLHF
once,TRBV2,NA,TRBJ1-2,TGTGCCAGCAGTGATCCGGGGTTTGATGGCTACACCTTC,CASSDPGFDGYTF
NA,TRBV7-9,NA,TRBJ2-3,TGTGCCAGCAGCCAGACGGGGGCATCAGATACGCAGTATTTT,CASSQTGASDTQYF
few,TRBV20-1,TRBD1,TRBJ2-7,TGCAGTGCTCTAGTGACAGGGAATAGCCCCTACGAGCAGTACTTC,CSALVTGNSPYEQYF
NA,TRBV27,NA,TRBJ2-4,TGTGCCAGCAGTTTAGGCGGGCCGGGGAGCAAAAACATTCAGTACTTC,CASSLGGPGSKNIQYF
NA,TRBV6-4,NA,TRBJ2-7,TGTGCCAGCGCCCAGGACAGCCTCGGCGAGCAGTACTTC,CASAQDSLGEQYF
NA,TRBV3-1,NA,TRBJ2-6,TGTGCCAGCAGCTTTGGAATGCGAGGGATTTCGCTGACTTTC,CASSFGMRGISLTF
NA,TRBV20-1,TRBD1,TRBJ1-2,TGCAGTCCTACATACAGGGGGAATTATGGCTACACCTTC,CSPTYRGNYGYTF
few,TRBV4-1,NA,TRBJ2-2,TGCGCCAGCAGCCAAGACGGCGGGGAGCTGTTTTTT,CASSQDGGELFF
NA,TRBV6-1,TRBD1,TRBJ2-7,TGTGCCAGCAGTCCACGTCCGGGACAGCTAACCACCAACTACGAGCAGTACTTC,CASSPRPGQLTTNYEQYF
few,TRBV6-1,NA,TRBJ2-7,TGTGCCAGCAGTGAAGCGTGGCACCGCGCCTACGAGCAGTACTTC,CASSEAWHRAYEQYF
NA,TRBV7-2,TRBD1,TRBJ2-7,TGTGCCAGCACCCGAGGGACAGGTGTAGGCTACGAGCAGTACTTC,CASTRGTGVGYEQYF
NA,TRBV20-1,NA,TRBJ1-2,TGCAGTGCCCCGGGCAGGGAAATTATAAAAGATGGCTACACCTTC,CSAPGREIIKDGYTF
many,TRBV29-1,NA,TRBJ2-1,TGCAGCGTTGATCAGGGAATTCCCAACAATGAGCAGTTCTTC,CSVDQGIPNNEQFF
many,TRBV12-3/TRBV12-4,TRBD1,TRBJ2-7,TGTGCCAGCAGTTTAGTCTCCGGGACAGCCTCTCCCCGGGCGTACTTC,CASSLVSGTASPRAYF
many,TRBV10-3,NA,TRBJ2-3,TGTGCCATCAGTGACTGGGACTGGAGGTTGGATACGCAGTATTTT,CAISDWDWRLDTQYF
NA,TRBV2,NA,TRBJ2-3,TGTGCCAGCACATTGGGAATGGGGGCAGATACGCAGTATTTT,CASTLGMGADTQYF
few,TRBV5-1,TRBD1,TRBJ2-5,TGCGCCAGCAGCCGACAGGGGGCTCACCAAGAGACCCAGTACTTC,CASSRQGAHQETQYF
NA,TRBV6-5,NA,TRBJ2-2,TGTGCCAGCAGTTACTCGAAGGTAGCGGATCTAACCGGGGAGCTGTTTTTT,CASSYSKVADLTGELFF
NA,TRBV4-2,NA,TRBJ2-5,TGTGCCAGCAGCCAATCTAGTTCCTGGGCCCAGGCGAGCCAAGAGACCCAGTACTTC,CASSQSSSWAQASQETQYF
few,TRBV14,NA,TRBJ2-3,TGTGCCAGCAGCCATTACCAAACAGATACGCAGTATTTT,CASSHYQTDTQYF
NA,TRBV15,NA,TRBJ1-1,TGTGCCACCTCTTCAACGGGGCAGAACACTGAAGCTTTCTTT,CATSSTGQNTEAFF
few,TRBV27,NA,TRBJ2-7,TGTGCCAGCAGTGCCTGGACTGATTACGAGCAGTACTTC,CASSAWTDYEQYF
NA,TRBV10-3,NA,TRBJ2-6,TGTGCCATCAGCAACTCTGGGCGGGGGGCCAACGTCCTGACTTTC,CAISNSGRGANVLTF
few,TRBV20-1,TRBD1,TRBJ2-7,TGCAGTGCCAGCACCGGGACAGGGGCCTACGAGCAGTACTTC,CSASTGTGAYEQYF
NA,TRBV2,TRBD1,TRBJ1-2,TGTGCCAGCAGTTCCAGGGTGACAGGGAAATTCTATGGCTACACCTTC,CASSSRVTGKFYGYTF
few,TRBV4-2,TRBD1,TRBJ1-2,TGTGCCAGCAGCCACTTGACAGGGGGCGATGGCTACACCTTC,CASSHLTGGDGYTF
NA,TRBV6-1,NA,TRBJ2-7,TGTGCCAGCAGTGAAGCGCGGCTCGGGGGCCACGAGCAGTACTTC,CASSEARLGGHEQYF
NA,TRBV30,NA,TRBJ2-7,TGTGCCTGGGACGTACGCGGGTCCTACGAGCAGTACTTC,CAWDVRGSYEQYF
NA,TRBV29-1,TRBD1,TRBJ1-1,TGCAGCGTCCGCACAGGGGGTGAAGCTTTCTTT,CSVRTGGEAFF
once,TRBV6-5,TRBD1,TRBJ1-3,TGTGCCAGCAGTTACTCACAGGGGACTGGAAACACCATATATTTT,CASSYSQGTGNTIYF
few,TRBV3-1,TRBD2,TRBJ2-7,TGTGCCAGCAGCCGGGACGGGAGGGCCCCCGAGCAGTACTTC,CASSRDGRAPEQYF
NA,TRBV6-1,NA,TRBJ2-1,TGTGCCAGCACCGGACAGGGAGGGGATGAGCAGTTCTTC,CASTGQGGDEQFF
NA,TRBV5-1,TRBD2,TRBJ2-3,TGCGCCAGCAGCTTGGATTCGGGGGGACTCACAGATACGCAGTATTTT,CASSLDSGGLTDTQYF
few,TRBV18,NA,TRBJ1-4,TGTGCCAGCTCACCACTCGAGGGGATTGAAGGACTGTTTTTT,CASSPLEGIEGLFF
few,TRBV12-3/TRBV12-4,TRBD1,TRBJ2-3,TGTGCCAGCAGTTTAGGGACAGGGCCCACAGATACGCAGTATTTT,CASSLGTGPTDTQYF
NA,TRBV4-1,TRBD2,TRBJ2-3,TGCGCCAGCAGCCAAGATGCACCGGGACTAGCGGGGGAGGGGGATACGCAGTATTTT,CASSQDAPGLAGEGDTQYF
NA,TRBV5-1,NA,TRBJ1-4,TGCGCCAGCAACCACCGGCCTAATGAAAAACTGTTTTTT,CASNHRPNEKLFF
NA,TRBV6-1,NA,TRBJ1-1,TGTGCCAGCATGTCTAGCCTTTGGGCGGGGAACACTGAAGCTTTCTTT,CASMSSLWAGNTEAFF
NA,TRBV4-2,TRBD1,TRBJ1-6,TGTGCCAGCAGCCAAATTCCGGGACAGGGAAATTCACCCCTCCACTTT,CASSQIPGQGNSPLHF
few,TRBV7-2,TRBD2,TRBJ2-2,TGTGCCAGCAAGAACGGGAGGGTAGGGGGGGAGCTGTTTTTT,CASKNGRVGGELFF
few,TRBV28,TRBD1,TRBJ2-7,TGTGCCAGCAGAAAGGGACAGGTGCTTGACGAGCAGTACTTC,CASRKGQVLDEQYF
NA,TRBV20-1,TRBD1,TRBJ1-1,TGCAGTGCCACCGGGACAGAGCTGAACACTGAAGCTTTCTTT,CSATGTELNTEAFF
NA,TRBV7-9,TRBD2,TRBJ2-7,TGTGCCAGCAGCTTATTGGGGACTAGCGGCTACGAGCAGTACTTC,CASSLLGTSGYEQYF
NA,TRBV2,NA,TRBJ2-7,TGTGCCAGCAAGTCGCCGAGGACGGAGACAGCCTACGAGCAGTACTTC,CASKSPRTETAYEQYF
many,TRBV10-3,TRBD1,TRBJ1-5,TGTGCCATCAAAGCTAAACAGGGGCGGCAGCCCCAGCATTTT,CAIKAKQGRQPQHF
few,TRBV6-2/TRBV6-3,TRBD2,TRBJ2-1,TGTGCCAGCAGTTACGGCGGGAGGGCGTCTTGGGAGCAGTTCTTC,CASSYGGRASWEQFF